This TCR beta chain stems from a study of identical twins. Study-level points and caveats: Zero-insertion analyses could be partly confounded by invariant MAIT and iNKT cells. The models systematically underestimated how much out-of-frame TCR alpha was shared in monozygotic twins. Carriage of fewer insertions was seen in abundant cord blood beta clonotypes, whereas memory repertoires showed none. The degree of excess twin sharing was weaker in beta out-of-frame sequences.

This clonotype was counted only a few times. Its antigen is undetermined. This CDR3 is built from 16 residues. The ends lost 2 bases at V and 2 bases at J; junction bases unmatched: 5. Germline lookup yields CDR1 DFQATT and CDR2 SNEGSKA (reference sequence). TCRdb analysed the 5' RACE reads with MiXCR anew, one entry per CDR3 protein. The table records some 500,000 distinct CDR3 sequences, just under 10% of them present only once. These data are also associated with another study on yellow fever vaccine responses in identical twins.

The sequenced sample consisted of PBMCs. The source of this sequence is a woman in her late teens or twenties in good health. The chain joins TRBV20-1 to TRBJ2-3, with 12 nucleotides matching TRBD2. The CDR3 is CSARLAGGPDTDTQYF. The CDR3 bases are TGCAGTGCTAGACTAGCGGGAGGGCCTGACACAGATACGCAGTATTTT.